This entry is about one T cell receptor beta chain. The assay was immunoSEQ multiplex PCR, and TCRdb's table has in-frame clones only and misses some. There are 200,000 or so clones in the sample; about 85% occur only once, and roughly 0.91% lies in the top ten. This entry is derived from a study of blood T cell repertoires in COVID-19. Study overall: Donors in the United States, Italy and Spain gave samples during acute or convalescent COVID-19.

V gave up 2 bases and J gave up 5 bases, with 9 bases separating them. CDR3 length equals 12 residues. Per the germline V gene, CDR1 is GTSNPN and CDR2 is SVGIG (reference sequence). This TCR was recovered from a man in his 60s with COVID-19, enrolled during active disease. V is TRBV30 and J is TRBJ1-2, with D hard to call. Sequencing used peripheral blood. DNA of the CDR3: TGTGCCTGGAGTCTGGGAGATTATGGCTACACCTTC. It yields the protein CAWSLGDYGYTF.